The 9 T cell receptor beta chains below come from one sample, sequenced in a study of CD8 T cells in ankylosing spondylitis. General study findings and limits: For ankylosing spondylitis blood, a TCR beta motif of several highly homologous variants appeared characteristic.

TCRdb fed the 5' RACE reads into MiXCR, producing one record per CDR3 protein. The top ten clones hold 30% to 35% of a sample with about 130,000 distinct CDR3 sequences, over 15% of them seen once. No antigen has been assigned to these receptors. The specimen sequenced was blood, either unsorted or a sorted T cell fraction (not recorded which). These receptors were obtained from a male donor with ankylosing spondylitis.

The chain is built from TRBV6-5 and TRBJ2-7; D possibly uses TRBD1 or TRBD2 (6 bases each). Germline CDR1 and CDR2: MNHEY and SVGAGI. Trimming removed 0 bases from V and 7 bases from J, with 10 bases in between. This CDR3 has 13 amino acids. This CDR3 reads CASSYSRGGEQYF. The DNA of the CDR3 is TGTGCCAGCAGTTACTCGAGAGGGGGGGAGCAGTACTTC.

This chain joins TRBV2 and TRBJ2-1; D not certain. Germline V CDR1 and CDR2: SNHLY, FYNNEI. This CDR3 contains 15 residues. V was shortened by 6 bases and J by 0 bases, with 12 bases between the two germline ends. CDR3 protein: CASRATQSSYNEQFF. The CDR3 DNA is TGTGCCAGCAGGGCGACGCAAAGCTCCTACAATGAGCAGTTCTTC.

This clonotype was picked up many times. The chain couples TRBV27 to TRBJ2-1; D is unresolved. The germline V gene encodes CDR1 MNHEY and CDR2 SMNVEV (reference sequence). V gave up 6 bases and J gave up 5 bases, with 11 bases separating them. The CDR3 is 13 amino acids. The CDR3 nucleotides are TGTGCCAGCAGCGAGCGTCTTAACAATGAGCAGTTCTTC. It yields the protein CASSERLNNEQFF.

This sequence joins TRBV7-9 and TRBJ2-3; 11 bases match TRBD2. This CDR3 has 15 residues. The germline V gene has CDR1 SEHNR and CDR2 FQNEAQ (reference sequence). V dropped 3 bases and J dropped 6; count of bases not matched to a gene: 5. The chain's CDR3 is CASSFVLAGEDTQYF. In nucleotides, the CDR3 is TGTGCCAGCAGCTTCGTACTAGCGGGGGAGGATACGCAGTATTTT. The whole variable domain, remainder taken from reference TRBV7-9 and TRBJ2-3, is DTGVSQNPRHKITKRGQNVTFRCDPISEHNRLYWYRQTLGQGPEFLTYFQNEAQLEKSRLLSDRFSAERPKGSFSTLEIQRTEQGDSAMYLCASSFVLAGEDTQYFGPGTRLTVL.

In its sample, this clonotype was seen a few times. V is TRBV4-3 and J is TRBJ1-6; D perhaps matches TRBD1 (5 bases). This CDR3 spans 13 amino acids. Germline V gene lookup returns CDR1 LGHNA and CDR2 YSLEER. V was clipped by 0 bases and J by 9 bases, with 6 bases between them. This chain's CDR3 is CASSQEGVSPLHF. DNA of the CDR3: TGCGCCAGCAGCCAAGAAGGGGTTTCACCCCTCCACTTT.

The V call is TRBV28, the J call TRBJ1-2; D gene uncertain. The germline V and J ends were trimmed by 7 bases and 5 bases, with 14 bases remaining between them. CDR3 length: 13 amino acids. Germline V gene lookup returns CDR1 MDHEN and CDR2 SYDVKM. For the CDR3, the DNA is TGTGCCAGCAATAGGAGGGAGGGTTATGGCTACACCTTC. Translation: CASNRREGYGYTF.

The gene calls are TRBV20-1 and TRBJ1-1; TRBD1 might be the D (5 bases). The ends were cut back, 8 bases at V and 5 bases at J, with 15 bases in the middle. CDR1 is DFQATT and CDR2 is SNEGSKA in the germline V gene (reference sequence). The CDR3 totals 12 residues. For the CDR3, the DNA is TGCAGTACGGTGGGCGAGGGGACTGAAGCTTTCTTT. Translated, it gives CSTVGEGTEAFF.

This clonotype occurred a few times. The chain joins TRBV15 to TRBJ2-7, with D possibly matching TRBD2 (6 bases). The V gene's germline CDR1 is LNHNV and CDR2 YYDKDF (reference sequence). The V end lost 2 bases, the J end lost 4 bases, and 9 bases lay between the germline ends. The length of the CDR3 is 13 residues. Here the CDR3 reads CATSRKDYYEQYF. As DNA, the CDR3 is TGTGCCACCAGCAGAAAGGACTATTACGAGCAGTACTTC.

This chain connects TRBV7-2 to TRBJ1-1; D is undetermined. This CDR3 comprises 15 residues. Germline loops: CDR1 SGHTA, CDR2 FQGNSA. V dropped 4 bases and J dropped 0 bases, with 12 bases sitting between them. The CDR3 sequence is CASSYPGIMNTEAFF. CDR3 coding DNA: TGTGCCAGCAGCTACCCGGGGATCATGAACACTGAAGCTTTCTTT.